These 21 T cell receptor beta chains share one sample of origin, sequenced in a study of blood T cell repertoires in COVID-19. TCRdb keeps only in-frame clones here, not all; method: immunoSEQ multiplex PCR. In the table there are under 300,000 clones, around four fifths of which are singletons. Sequencing input: peripheral blood. The receptors derive from a man younger than 40 who had recovered from COVID-19.

The gene calls are TRBV28 and TRBJ1-1; D is unresolved. The CDR3 runs 12 residues. Germline CDR1 reads MDHEN; CDR2 reads SYDVKM. Trimming cost V 3 bases and J 3 bases, with 5 bases left between them. CDR3 nucleotide sequence: TGTGCCAGCAGTTTTAGCCACACTGAAGCTTTCTTT. This sequence encodes CASSFSHTEAFF.

The chain joins TRBV27 to TRBJ1-2; D is perhaps TRBD1 (5 bases). This CDR3 has 13 residues. The germline CDR1 and CDR2 sequences are MNHEY and SMNVEV (reference sequence). V was trimmed by 7 bases and J by 8 bases, leaving 17 bases between them. CDR3 region: CASTRSRVEGYTF. DNA for the CDR3: TGTGCCAGCACTAGATCCAGGGTAGAAGGCTACACCTTC.

This clone was recorded once. The chain joins TRBV3-1 (or the pseudogene TRBV3-2) to TRBJ2-6, with D maybe TRBD1 (7 bases). Germline V gene lookup returns CDR1 LGHDT and CDR2 YNNKEL (reference sequence). V was shortened by 0 bases and J by 1 base, with 16 bases between the two germline ends. The CDR3 consists of 19 residues. CDR3 DNA sequence: TGTGCCAGCAGCCAAGATGACGGCAGGGGGAGGTCTGGGGCCAACGTCCTGACTTTC. This encodes CASSQDDGRGRSGANVLTF.

J is TRBJ2-7 and V is TRBV6-1; 9 nucleotides align to TRBD1. The germline gives CDR1 MNHNS, CDR2 SASEGT. The CDR3 length is 13 residues. V was clipped by 3 bases and J by 6 bases; unmatched bases: 3. CDR3 nucleotide sequence: TGTGCCAGCAGTGAGGACAGGGGAGGCGAGCAGTACGTC. Amino acid sequence: CASSEDRGGEQYV.

CDR3 region: CAARTGRHNTEAFF. DNA for the CDR3: TGTGCCGCCCGGACAGGGAGACATAACACTGAAGCTTTCTTT. The chain has TRBV10-3 and TRBJ1-1; 8 bases agree with TRBD1. Trimming removed 11 bases from V and 2 bases from J; junction bases left unmatched: 10. CDR1 is ENHRY, CDR2 SYGVKD, per germline. The CDR3 spans 14 residues.

This chain connects TRBV29-1 to TRBJ1-2; D perhaps matches TRBD1 (5 bases). The CDR3 totals 13 residues. V was cut by 0 bases and J by 8 bases, with 13 bases left in between. The germline gives CDR1 SQVTM, CDR2 ANQGSEA. CDR3 bases: TGCAGCGTTGAAGATCCGACAGCTGGCGGCTACACCTTC. Its translation is CSVEDPTAGGYTF.

This clone was recorded once. V gene TRBV7-8 combines with J gene TRBJ2-7; the match to TRBD1 covers 8 bases. Germline trimming cut 0 bases from V and 0 bases from J; bases unmatched to any gene: 13. Per germline, CDR1 SGHVS and CDR2 FQNEAQ. There are 19 residues in the CDR3. CDR3 protein: CASSLALFRTGQSSYEQYF. CDR3 coding DNA: TGTGCCAGCAGCTTAGCGCTGTTTCGGACAGGGCAAAGCTCCTACGAGCAGTACTTC.

V and J are TRBV19 and TRBJ2-1, with D perhaps matching TRBD2 (6 bases). The V gene lost 6 bases and the J gene lost 4 bases, with 22 bases spanning the gap. The CDR3 loop spans 17 amino acids. Germline V gives CDR1 LNHDA, CDR2 SQIVND (reference sequence). CDR3 amino acids: CASSLGGGRVQYNEQFF. The CDR3, as DNA: TGTGCCAGTAGCCTCGGGGGTGGAAGGGTACAATACAATGAGCAGTTCTTC. Looking up the rest from reference TRBV19 and TRBJ2-1 gives the full variable domain: DGGITQSPKYLFRKEGQNVTLSCEQNLNHDAMYWYRQDPGQGLRLIYYSQIVNDFQKGDIAEGYSVSREKKESFPLTVTSAQKNPTAFYLCASSLGGGRVQYNEQFFGPGTRLTVL.

V is TRBV5-1 and J is TRBJ1-4; 8 bases match TRBD1. CDR3 length equals 16 residues. Germline V gene data show CDR1 as SGHRS and CDR2 as YFSETQ. V was pared by 3 bases and J by 4 bases, with 8 bases of the junction left unmatched. The CDR3 coding sequence is TGCGCCAGCAGCTCCTTCGGACAGGGCAATAATGAAAAACTGTTTTTT. This gives the protein CASSSFGQGNNEKLFF.

The V gene is TRBV2, the J gene TRBJ1-2; 11 bases are a match to TRBD1. The CDR3 spans 13 residues. V lost 10 bases, J lost 3 bases, and 4 bases stayed unmatched. Germline CDR1 is SNHLY and CDR2 is FYNNEI. In nucleotides, the CDR3 is TGTGCCAAAGGGGGACAGGGGGACTATGGCTACACCTTC. It codes for CAKGGQGDYGYTF.

This chain connects TRBV11-2 to TRBJ1-2, with TRBD1 matching over 9 bases. Germline V lookup: CDR1 SGHAT, CDR2 FQNNGV. CDR3 length: 15 residues. J lost 8 bases, V lost 3 bases, and 10 bases had no gene match. The CDR3 DNA reads as TGTGCCAGCAGCTTCACCGGGACAGGGACCATCGGCTACACCTTC. This sequence encodes CASSFTGTGTIGYTF.

This clone showed up just once. This chain uses TRBV4-1 with TRBJ1-3, with TRBD1 matching 9 bases. V lost 5 bases, J lost 1 base, and 6 bases stayed unmatched. This CDR3 contains 16 residues. CDR1 is MGHRA, CDR2 YSYEKL, per germline. The chain's CDR3 is CASSSIGQGSGNTIYF. CDR3 coding DNA: TGCGCCAGCAGCTCAATTGGACAGGGGTCTGGAAACACCATATATTTT.

The chain has TRBV6-5 and TRBJ2-3; 12 bases line up with TRBD2. The CDR3 spans 15 residues. J lost 1 base, V lost 10 bases, and 6 bases had no gene match. CDR1 and CDR2 (germline): MNHEY, SVGAGI. The CDR3 protein is CANSGLAGRTDTQYF. The CDR3 DNA reads as TGTGCCAACTCGGGACTAGCGGGCCGCACAGATACGCAGTATTTT.

As for this clone: In the same sample, other DNA sequences code for this CDR3. J is TRBJ2-7 and V is TRBV4-1, with D uncertain. The CDR3 length is 13 residues. Trimming took off 1 base at V and 3 bases at J, with 7 bases between the two ends. CDR1 and CDR2 from the germline V gene are MGHRA and YSYEKL. For the CDR3, the DNA is TGCGCCAGCAGCCAAGGCGGCCACTACGAGCAGTACTTC. It encodes CASSQGGHYEQYF.

This chain links TRBV12-3 or TRBV12-4 with TRBJ1-2; 7 nucleotides agree with TRBD1. Trimming cost V 5 bases and J 4 bases; bases outside gene matches: 4. This CDR3 has 13 residues. Here the CDR3 DNA reads TGTGCCAGCAGTCGACAGGGAGGCTATGGCTACACCTTC. It is translated as CASSRQGGYGYTF.

This clone was observed a handful of times. This chain joins TRBV7-9 and TRBJ2-7, with D possibly TRBD2 on 6 matching bases. CDR1 is SEHNR, CDR2 FQNEAQ, per germline (reference sequence). The CDR3 covers 12 residues. Trimming took 4 bases from V and 5 from J, leaving 9 bases between them. This CDR3 reads CASSSGRNEQYF. CDR3 nucleotides: TGTGCCAGCAGCTCAGGGAGGAACGAGCAGTACTTC. Full variable domain (outside the CDR3, taken from reference TRBV7-9 and TRBJ2-7): DTGVSQNPRHKITKRGQNVTFRCDPISEHNRLYWYRQTLGQGPEFLTYFQNEAQLEKSRLLSDRFSAERPKGSFSTLEIQRTEQGDSAMYLCASSSGRNEQYFGPGTRLTVT.

The chain joins TRBV6-1 to TRBJ1-1, with 7 bases matching TRBD1. This CDR3 contains 14 residues. Germline CDR1 is MNHNS and CDR2 is SASEGT. Trimming at V came to 1 base and at J to 6 bases, leaving 5 bases not matched to a gene. CDR3 sequence: CASSEGTGPSEAFF. The CDR3 bases are TGTGCCAGCAGTGAAGGGACAGGACCATCTGAAGCTTTCTTT.

This chain links TRBV2 with TRBJ1-4; 9 nucleotides match TRBD1. V shed 7 bases, J shed 8 bases, and the junction held 8 bases outside the gene matches. This CDR3 region has 14 residues. The germline V gene encodes CDR1 SNHLY and CDR2 FYNNEI. The CDR3 region is CASIPDRGGEKLFF. CDR3 DNA: TGTGCCAGCATCCCGGACAGGGGCGGGGAAAAACTGTTTTTT.

This chain joins TRBV24-1 and TRBJ2-7, with TRBD1 matching over 9 bases. The CDR3 is made up of 13 amino acids. Germline values: CDR1 KGHDR, CDR2 SFDVKD. V lost 3 bases and J lost 8; bases outside the gene matches: 4. CDR3 amino acids: CATSDGQGFKQYF. The DNA of the CDR3 is TGTGCCACCAGTGATGGACAGGGGTTCAAGCAGTACTTC.

The gene calls are TRBV18 and TRBJ1-2; 8 positions match TRBD1. This CDR3 spans 15 amino acids. V trimming: 4 bases; J trimming: 0 bases; junction bases outside the gene matches: 4. Germline V gene lookup returns CDR1 KGHSH and CDR2 LQKENI. The CDR3 spells CASSLRTGTNYGYTF. The DNA for the CDR3 is TGTGCCAGCTCACTTCGGACAGGGACTAACTATGGCTACACCTTC. Variable domain in full (rest from reference TRBV18 and TRBJ1-2): NAGVMQNPRHLVRRRGQEARLRCSPMKGHSHVYWYRQLPEEGLKFMVYLQKENIIDESGMPKERFSAEFPKEGPSILRIQQVVRGDSAAYFCASSLRTGTNYGYTFGSGTRLTVV.

V usage is TRBV2 and J usage is TRBJ2-1; weak D call: TRBD2 (6 bases). Looked up from germline, CDR1 is SNHLY and CDR2 is FYNNEI. The CDR3 runs to 11 residues. Trimming stripped 6 bases from V and 6 bases from J, with 6 bases between. The CDR3: CASRGGNEQFF. In DNA, the CDR3 is TGTGCCAGCAGGGGGGGCAATGAGCAGTTCTTC. Full variable domain (missing parts from reference TRBV2 and TRBJ2-1): EPEVTQTPSHQVTQMGQEVILRCVPISNHLYFYWYRQILGQKVEFLVSFYNNEISEKSEIFDDQFSVERPDGSNFTLKIRSTKLEDSAMYFCASRGGNEQFFGPGTRLTVL.